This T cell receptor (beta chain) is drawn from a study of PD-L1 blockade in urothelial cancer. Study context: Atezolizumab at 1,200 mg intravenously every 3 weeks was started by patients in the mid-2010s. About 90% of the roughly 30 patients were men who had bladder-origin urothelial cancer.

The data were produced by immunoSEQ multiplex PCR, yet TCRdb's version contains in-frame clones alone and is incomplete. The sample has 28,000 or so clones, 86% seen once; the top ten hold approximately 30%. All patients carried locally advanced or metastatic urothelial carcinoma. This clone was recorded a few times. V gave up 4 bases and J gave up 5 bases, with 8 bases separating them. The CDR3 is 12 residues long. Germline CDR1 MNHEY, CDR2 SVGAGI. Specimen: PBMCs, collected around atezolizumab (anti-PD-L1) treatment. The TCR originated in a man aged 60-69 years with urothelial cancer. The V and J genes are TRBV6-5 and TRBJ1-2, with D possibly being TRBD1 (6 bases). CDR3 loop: CASSLGAYGYTF. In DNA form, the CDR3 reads TGTGCCAGCAGTTTGGGGGCTTATGGCTACACCTTC.